The 17 T cell receptor beta chains given below trace back to one sample, sequenced in a study of T cells after yellow fever vaccination. Via MiXCR, TCRdb re-called the 5' RACE reads, giving one row per CDR3 protein. Here the sample spans a few hundred thousand distinct CDR3 sequences, 15% to 20% being singletons. Specimen: PBMCs, collected 15 days after the yellow fever booster vaccination. The receptors here all came from a man between 25 and 39 years old who received the YFV17D yellow fever vaccine.

With respect to this clonotype: The CDR3 does not end in the conserved phenylalanine or tryptophan, so this is likely a read error. The J gene is TRBJ2-7, the V gene TRBV6-2 or TRBV6-3, with TRBD2 matching 7 bases. J gave up 3 bases and V 6 bases, and 8 bases lay outside the gene matches. The CDR3 contains 14 residues. CDR1 MNHEY and CDR2 SVGEGT come from the germline V gene. CDR3 sequence (DNA): TGTGCCAGCAGCCTAAGCGGGACCCGCTACGAGCAGTACTTA. It codes for CASSLSGTRYEQYL.

The chain employs TRBV20-1 and TRBJ2-1, with D perhaps TRBD2 (6 bases). Trimming stripped 1 base from V and 9 bases from J, with 19 bases between. Germline CDR1 and CDR2: DFQATT and SNEGSKA (reference sequence). This CDR3 region has 15 residues. The CDR3 DNA reads TGCAGTGCTAGAGGAAAGGGAGGACTACTGGGTGAGCAGTTCTTC. Encoded protein: CSARGKGGLLGEQFF.

This clonotype appeared a single time. The CDR3 DNA sequence: TGTGCCAGCAGTTCTCCCGGCCCGAAAGTCTACGAGCAGTACTTC. Translated, it gives CASSSPGPKVYEQYF. The chain has TRBV28 and TRBJ2-7, with D unclear. Germline loops: CDR1 MDHEN, CDR2 SYDVKM. V dropped 4 bases and J dropped 3 bases, with 16 bases sitting between them. This CDR3 contains 15 residues.

This clonotype was found a few times. The J gene is TRBJ2-3, the V gene TRBV7-2; unclear D gene. This CDR3 spans 12 amino acids. Between the trimmed V and J ends, which lost 1 base and 9 bases, there was a span of 8 bases. Germline assignment: CDR1 SGHTA and CDR2 FQGNSA. In DNA, the CDR3 is TGTGCCAGCAGCTTAGTAGGCCTGACGCAGTATTTT. It specifies CASSLVGLTQYF.

The sample holds many counts of this clonotype. The DNA of the CDR3 is TGTGCCAGCAGTACAAGTCGTGGCTACACCTTC. As protein: CASSTSRGYTF. The chain combines TRBV12-3 or TRBV12-4 with TRBJ1-2; no clear D gene. Trimming took 5 bases from V and 7 from J, leaving 8 bases between them. CDR3 length equals 11 residues.

V and J are TRBV15 and TRBJ2-1, with D tentatively TRBD1 or TRBD2 (6 bases each). The CDR3 runs 15 residues. V was shortened by 5 bases and J by 6 bases, with 17 bases between the two germline ends. Germline V lookup: CDR1 LNHNV, CDR2 YYDKDF (reference sequence). CDR3 coding DNA: TGTGCCACCAGCCCCGGGGGCTCGGGCGGCAATGAGCAGTTCTTC. Its translation is CATSPGGSGGNEQFF.

This chain joins TRBV11-2 and TRBJ2-3; D possibly corresponds to TRBD2 (6 bases). Germline values: CDR1 SGHAT, CDR2 FQNNGV. Trimming cost V 1 base and J 4 bases, with 9 bases left between them. The CDR3 consists of 14 residues. The chain's CDR3 is CASSLVGTSDTQYF. The CDR3 region has the DNA TGTGCCAGCAGCTTAGTGGGGACTTCAGATACGCAGTATTTT.

This rearrangement joins TRBV9 to TRBJ2-5; TRBD2 matches at 13 bases. Unmatched junction bases numbered 6, after V lost 3 bases and J lost 1 base. This CDR3 has 17 residues. Germline-derived CDR1 and CDR2 are SGDLS and YYNGEE. The CDR3 nucleotides are TGTGCCAGCAGCGGGACTAGCGGGAGTGGGGGCCAAGAGACCCAGTACTTC. Translating gives CASSGTSGSGGQETQYF.

Only a few counts were recorded for this clonotype. The chain employs TRBV2 and TRBJ2-1; a possible D gene is TRBD2 (6 bases). Germline CDR1 SNHLY, CDR2 FYNNEI. Deletions cut 6 bases from V and 4 bases from J, with 16 bases between. The CDR3 consists of 15 residues. Written as DNA, the CDR3 is TGTGCCAGCAGACCCGGGGCGGGGAGTTACAATGAGCAGTTCTTC. Protein product: CASRPGAGSYNEQFF.

The CDR3 sequence is CASSLMGTGANVLTF. The CDR3 coding sequence is TGTGCCAGCAGCTTAATGGGAACCGGGGCCAACGTCCTGACTTTC. V is TRBV7-9 and J is TRBJ2-6, with no clear D. The CDR3 has 15 amino acids. Looked up from germline, CDR1 is SEHNR and CDR2 is FQNEAQ (reference sequence). V was trimmed by 2 bases and J by 4 bases, leaving 9 bases between them.

In this sample, this clonotype turned up a few times. The gene calls are TRBV3-1 and TRBJ2-1; 15 bases line up with TRBD2. The CDR3 spans 17 residues. The germline V gene has CDR1 LGHDT and CDR2 YNNKEL (reference sequence). Unmatched junction bases numbered 14, after V lost 7 bases and J lost 10 bases. CDR3: CASTPGLAGGYTEEQFF. CDR3 bases: TGTGCCAGCACACCGGGACTAGCGGGAGGATACACTGAGGAGCAGTTCTTC.

The chain combines TRBV18 with TRBJ2-5; D remains unclear. V lost 2 bases and J lost 0, with 4 bases in between. Germline V lookup: CDR1 KGHSH, CDR2 LQKENI. This CDR3 comprises 13 residues. Here the CDR3 reads CASSPNDQETQYF. DNA for the CDR3: TGTGCCAGCTCACCAAACGACCAAGAGACCCAGTACTTC.

In this sample, this clonotype turned up a few times. This rearrangement joins TRBV5-6 to TRBJ1-5; D gene unclear. This CDR3 comprises 14 residues. CDR1 and CDR2 from the germline V gene are SGHDT and YYEEEE. V lost 0 bases and J 4 bases, leaving 8 bases between the germline ends. CDR3 sequence (DNA): TGTGCCAGCAGCTTGGTCGGCGAGAATCAGCCCCAGCATTTT. Its protein is CASSLVGENQPQHF.

This clonotype was detected only a few times. The chain couples TRBV6-1 to TRBJ2-5, with D perhaps assigned TRBD1 or TRBD2 (5 bases each). CDR3 length: 15 residues. CDR1 is MNHNS and CDR2 is SASEGT in the germline V gene. The V gene lost 6 bases and the J gene lost 2 bases, with 16 bases spanning the gap. CDR3 nucleotide sequence: TGTGCCAGCAGGCCAGGGAGTCGCGGACAAGAGACCCAGTACTTC. Translated, it gives CASRPGSRGQETQYF.

J is TRBJ2-7 and V is TRBV7-2; possibly TRBD2 for D (5 bases). V was pared by 10 bases and J by 4 bases, with 20 bases between. Germline CDR1 and CDR2: SGHTA and FQGNSA. CDR3 size: 14 residues. The CDR3 DNA is TGTGCCACCTCAGACCGGAGCGGTACATACGAGCAGTACTTC. It yields the protein CATSDRSGTYEQYF.

This clonotype appeared many times. The gene calls are TRBV5-5 and TRBJ2-7; 8 nucleotides line up with TRBD2. This CDR3 region has 15 residues. V shed 0 bases and J 4 bases; nucleotides not matched to a gene: 6. CDR1 is SGHKS and CDR2 is YYEKEE in the germline V gene (reference sequence). The CDR3 spells CASSLVGTRTYEQYF. The CDR3 coding sequence is TGTGCCAGCAGCTTGGTTGGGACTAGGACGTACGAGCAGTACTTC.

The rearrangement links TRBV30 to TRBJ2-5; the match to TRBD1 covers 7 bases. After removal of 4 bases from V and 4 bases from J, the junction contained 9 bases not matched to a gene. This CDR3 comprises 14 residues. Germline lookup yields CDR1 GTSNPN and CDR2 SVGIG (reference sequence). The CDR3 sequence: CAWTFPGTVETQYF. DNA of the CDR3: TGTGCCTGGACCTTCCCTGGGACAGTAGAGACCCAGTACTTC.